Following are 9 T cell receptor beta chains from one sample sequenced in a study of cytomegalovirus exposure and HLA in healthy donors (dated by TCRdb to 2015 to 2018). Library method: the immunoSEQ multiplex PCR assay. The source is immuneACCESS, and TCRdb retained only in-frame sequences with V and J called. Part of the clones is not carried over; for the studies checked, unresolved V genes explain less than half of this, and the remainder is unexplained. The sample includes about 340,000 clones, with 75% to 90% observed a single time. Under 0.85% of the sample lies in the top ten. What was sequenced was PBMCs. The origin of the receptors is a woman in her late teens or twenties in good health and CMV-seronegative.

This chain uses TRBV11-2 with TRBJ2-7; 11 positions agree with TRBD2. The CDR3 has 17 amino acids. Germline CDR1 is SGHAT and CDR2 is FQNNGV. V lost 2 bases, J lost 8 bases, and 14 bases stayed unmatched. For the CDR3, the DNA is TGTGCCAGCAGCTTAAGGCGGTGGGGACTAGCGGATCGCCAGCAGTACTTC. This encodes CASSLRRWGLADRQQYF.

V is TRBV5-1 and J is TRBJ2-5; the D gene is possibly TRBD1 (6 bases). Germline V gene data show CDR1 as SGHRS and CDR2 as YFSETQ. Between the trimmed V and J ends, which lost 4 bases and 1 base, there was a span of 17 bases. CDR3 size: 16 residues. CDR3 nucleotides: TGCGCCAGCAGCCCCAGATCCTACAGGGCCCAAGAGACCCAGTACTTC. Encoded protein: CASSPRSYRAQETQYF.

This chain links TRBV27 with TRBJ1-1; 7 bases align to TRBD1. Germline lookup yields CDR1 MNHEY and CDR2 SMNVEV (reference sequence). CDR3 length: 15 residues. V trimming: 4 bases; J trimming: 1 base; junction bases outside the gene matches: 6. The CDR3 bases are TGTGCCAGCAGTTCCGGACAGGAGGGGAACACTGAAGCTTTCTTT. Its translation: CASSSGQEGNTEAFF.

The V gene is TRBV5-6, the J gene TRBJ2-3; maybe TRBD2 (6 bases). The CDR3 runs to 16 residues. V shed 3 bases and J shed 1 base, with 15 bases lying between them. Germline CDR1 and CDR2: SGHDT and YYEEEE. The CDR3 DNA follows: TGTGCCAGCAGCTCCTTAGCGGCAGCTGGCACAGATACGCAGTATTTT. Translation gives CASSSLAAAGTDTQYF.

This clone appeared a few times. CDR3 amino acids: CSSLLGGRAFF. CDR3 nucleotides: TGCAGCTCCTTACTGGGGGGGCGAGCTTTCTTT. The chain couples TRBV29-1 to TRBJ1-1; possible D gene TRBD1, 6 bases. The CDR3 length is 11 residues. V lost 8 bases and J 10 bases, leaving 17 bases between the germline ends. CDR1 and CDR2 from the germline V gene are SQVTM and ANQGSEA. The whole variable domain, filled in from reference TRBV29-1 and TRBJ1-1, reads SAVISQKPSRDICQRGTSLTIQCQVDSQVTMMFWYRQQPGQSLTLIATANQGSEATYESGFVIDKFPISRPNLTFSTLTVSNMSPEDSSIYLCSSLLGGRAFFGQGTRLTVV.

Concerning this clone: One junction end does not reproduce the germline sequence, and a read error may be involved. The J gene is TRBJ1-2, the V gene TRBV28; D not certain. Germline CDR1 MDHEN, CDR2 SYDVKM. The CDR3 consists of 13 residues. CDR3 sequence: CASRLSGFDGYTF. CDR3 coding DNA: TGTGCCAGCAGGTTATCGGGGTTTGATGGCTACACCTTC.

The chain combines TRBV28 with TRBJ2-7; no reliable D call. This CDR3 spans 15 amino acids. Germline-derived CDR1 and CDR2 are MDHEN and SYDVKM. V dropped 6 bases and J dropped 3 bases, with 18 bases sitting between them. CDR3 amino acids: CASSSPSDMDYEQYF. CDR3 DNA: TGTGCCAGCAGCTCCCCCTCTGACATGGACTACGAGCAGTACTTC.

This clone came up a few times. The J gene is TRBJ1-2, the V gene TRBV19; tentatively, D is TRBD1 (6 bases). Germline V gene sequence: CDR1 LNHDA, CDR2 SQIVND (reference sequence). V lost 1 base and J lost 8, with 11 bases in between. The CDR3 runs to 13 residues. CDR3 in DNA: TGTGCCAGTAGTATAGGGGGGCCCAGCGGCTACACCTTC. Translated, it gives CASSIGGPSGYTF.

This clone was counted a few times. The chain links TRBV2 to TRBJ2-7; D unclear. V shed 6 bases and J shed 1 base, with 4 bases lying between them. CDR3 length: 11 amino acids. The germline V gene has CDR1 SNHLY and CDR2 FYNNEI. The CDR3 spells CASSYSYEQYF. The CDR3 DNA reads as TGTGCCAGCAGCTATTCCTACGAGCAGTACTTC.